This entry features one T cell receptor (beta chain) sequence. No cognate antigen has been identified for it. No base quality values were provided; no much bigger clone lies one nucleotide off. The data belong to a study of blood T cell repertoires in COVID-19 (TCRdb year 2020). General notes on the study: Samples from collaborators originated in the United States, Italy and Spain and spanned both the acute and convalescent phases of COVID-19. The prospective study material was composed of cDNA or gDNA derived from T cells, B-cell-depleted T cells, or PBMCs. Subjects who had been exposed to COVID-19, were actively infected with it, or had recovered from it provided the deeply sampled blood TCRbeta repertoires that made up the dataset. The repertoires were released in a freely available public database meant as a resource for research on the immune response to SARS-CoV-2. The samples were drawn from the first 160 participants of the ongoing ImmuneRACE study and from 1,200 or so subjects provided by 6 global collaborators. Nearly every sample came with metadata listing a de-identified subject ID, COVID-19 status, age in years and sex. Where HLA class I and class II types were available, the types were taken from metadata supplied by the sample provider, not from assay-based typing.

Each collaborating institution followed its own protocols to collect whole blood in K2EDTA tubes. For TCRbeta analysis, collaborators shipped samples as frozen whole blood, isolated PBMCs, or DNA extracted from either of those sample types. TCRbeta CDR3 regions were amplified from genomic DNA using the immunoSEQ Assay, a bias-controlled multiplex PCR. On the study's bioinformatics: Within the assay, amplification of reference gene primers was used to estimate how many nucleated cells each sample contained. To quantify the absolute abundance of each unique TCRbeta CDR3 rearrangement, sequence reads were collapsed and filtered. Productive Simpson clonality was computed per sample as the square root of Simpson's diversity index over productive rearrangements. What TCRdb holds here is the immuneACCESS table cut down to in-frame rearrangements. Part of the clones is not present; checked against another copy, under half of the missing clones reflect an unresolved V gene, and the others are unexplained. Clonal size and the V and J genes are those of that table, whereas D and trimming came from the DNA. A total of about 300,000 clones appear in this sample, around 87% of them only once. Of the sample, 1% to 1.5% is held by the ten largest clones.

General study outcomes and caveats: The amount of clinical and demographic metadata varied by source and participant and was provided uncurated.

The CDR3 runs 12 amino acids, cysteine and phenylalanine included. Only the CDR3 DNA stays, 36 bases, in frame from base 1. The germline V gene (reference sequence) supplies CDR1 MNHNY and CDR2 SVGAGI. Deletion took 8 bases off V and 4 bases off J, with a span of 9 bases between the germline ends. The clonotype comes from a man between 70 and 80 years old with acute or convalescent COVID-19. The chain is made from TRBV6-6 and TRBJ1-5; a confident D gene designation cannot be given. Specimen: peripheral blood. The CDR3 corresponds to CASGRVNQPQHF. The DNA sequence is as follows: TGTGCCAGCGGGCGGGTAAATCAGCCCCAGCATTTT.